This entry describes one T cell receptor beta chain. The CDR3 is 14 residues long. From germline, CDR1 is SGHVS and CDR2 FNYEAQ. Trimming shortened V by 1 base and J by 0 bases, and 3 bases separated the two germline ends. This record comes from a study of shared clonotypes between healthy human individuals. Some clones are missing from TCRdb's copy, which holds only in-frame ones; the method was immunoSEQ multiplex PCR. In the table there are roughly 490,000 clones, around 80% of which are singletons. V usage is TRBV7-6 and J usage is TRBJ1-4; D is ambiguous. The clonotype was recovered from a woman in her forties in good health. Some clones in this sample may be carry-over from other donors' samples. The sample taken for sequencing was PBMCs. CDR3 amino acids: CASSLEATNEKLFF. CDR3 nucleotide sequence: TGTGCCAGCAGCTTAGAGGCAACTAATGAAAAACTGTTTTTT.